The TCR beta chain described here comes from a study of early T cells in non-severe SARS-CoV-2 infection (dated by TCRdb to about 2021). General notes on the study: Bulk RNA from unsorted whole blood was used for TCR sequencing, so alpha and beta chains could not be paired.

This clonotype was counted at least ten times. Its recognized antigen is unknown. No qualities accompany the bases; no much larger clone lies one base away. This was a case-control study nested in a cohort of healthcare workers in London, UK, who had nasopharyngeal swab PCR tests and blood samples taken every week. Between 23 and 31 March 2020, the week of the UK lockdown, healthcare workers were enrolled and then followed up weekly for as long as 16 weeks. Results and caveats for the whole study, not just this receptor: VDJdb matching was skewed toward anti-spike CD8 responses and likely underestimated virus-specific expansions, missing private and CD4 specificities.

The library was prepared using 5' RACE. The listed sequencing device is NextSeq 500. The TCR library protocol attached unique molecular identifiers to individual cDNA molecules to correct for sequencing error and PCR bias. TCR alpha and beta chains were both sequenced, and the abundances of alpha and beta sequences in each sample were closely correlated with each other. Processing in the source paper ran as follows. Decombinator V4 was used to perform V gene, J gene and CDR3 annotation of TCR sequences. TCRs were defined as expanded if a significant change between any two time points was detected under a Poisson model with p below 0.0001. TCR abundances were normalised to the total number of TCRs sequenced in each sample and reported as counts per million. A search of VDJdb, accessed on 1 November 2021, was run for TCRs annotated to CMV, EBV and SARS-CoV-2, with TCRs annotated for multiple antigens excluded. In TCRdb, the public reads were trimmed at Q25 with fastp and aligned with MiXCR, with productive beta chains retained. Rows are unified per CDR3 protein, each entry keeping the most common DNA and genes. The V and J calls shown here were made by TCRdb, not taken from the authors' results. The sample records some 28,000 distinct CDR3 sequences, roughly 4.8% of which are singletons. The ten top clones hold around 10% of the sample.

Sequencing was performed on whole blood. The TCR comes from an adult who was a healthcare worker with PCR-confirmed SARS-CoV-2 infection or an uninfected control (not recorded which).

For the CDR3, the sequence is CASSRGRTYYEQYF. The nucleotides read TGCGCCAGCAGCCGCGGACGGACCTACTACGAGCAGTACTTC. The V gene is TRBV5-1 and the J gene is TRBJ2-7, with no reliable assignment of the D segment. Cut back by 4 bases and 3 bases, the V and J ends lie 14 bases apart. CDR1 SGHRS and CDR2 YFSETQ are derived from the germline V gene. The CDR3 runs 14 residues from the cysteine to the phenylalanine. Just the 42-base CDR3 DNA is kept, in frame starting at base 1.